This TCR beta chain was sequenced in a study of cytomegalovirus exposure and HLA in healthy donors. General study findings and limits: Across donors, sequencing depth was assumed by presence/absence analyses to be roughly uniform.

This CDR3 contains 14 residues. Trimming shortened V by 0 bases and J by 5 bases, and 13 bases separated the two germline ends. The germline CDR1 and CDR2 sequences are GTSNPN and SVGIG (reference sequence). About this clone itself: The antigen is not known.

Use of 60 Vbeta and 13 Jbeta primers characterized the PCR. Libraries were prepared by immunoSEQ multiplex PCR; TCRdb keeps only in-frame clonotypes and omits some of them. The profile shows more than 90,000 clones, about 70% of them singletons. The rearrangement uses TRBV30 and TRBJ2-5; the D gene is possibly TRBD1 (6 bases). Specimen: PBMCs. The sequence was collected from a woman aged 25 to 39 in good health and CMV-seronegative. CDR3 nucleotides: TGTGCCTGGAGTGTACGTAGGGGGAGCGAGACCCAGTACTTC. It encodes CAWSVRRGSETQYF.